The clone carrying this T cell receptor (beta chain) turned up a few times. Its antigen remains unknown. Germline CDR1 and CDR2: GTSNPN and SVGIG (reference sequence). Trimming removed 3 bases from V and 5 bases from J; junction bases left unmatched: 6. This CDR3 is built from 13 residues. CD4+ naive, central memory, regulatory and stem cell-like memory cells were sorted via CD45RO/CCR7/CD25/CD127/CD95/CD27. This sample is part of a study of beta chain features in type 1 diabetes. Overall study: Similarity in age, gender and cell yields was seen between patients and healthy donors.

Expressed TCRB transcripts were sequenced after all isolated RNA was converted to cDNA. Clones were read by immunoSEQ multiplex PCR, and TCRdb kept only the in-frame ones, dropping some. This sample has over 650,000 clones, with 11% to 15% found just once. Study-level results: Cells with high TCR expression could be over-represented by cDNA sequencing. Compared to healthy donors, patients appeared to have naive, central memory and Treg TCRB repertoires that were more alike. Type 1 diabetes patients had TCRB CDR3s that were shorter (moderately but significantly so) in all four CD4+ subsets.

The chain recombines TRBV30 with TRBJ1-1; TRBD1 matches at 7 bases. The TCR originated in a young man with type 1 diabetes. The sample was naive CD4+ T cells from blood. Written as DNA, the CDR3 is TGTGCCTGGAGGCGACAGGGTGGGACTGAAGCTTTCTTT. Its protein is CAWRRQGGTEAFF.